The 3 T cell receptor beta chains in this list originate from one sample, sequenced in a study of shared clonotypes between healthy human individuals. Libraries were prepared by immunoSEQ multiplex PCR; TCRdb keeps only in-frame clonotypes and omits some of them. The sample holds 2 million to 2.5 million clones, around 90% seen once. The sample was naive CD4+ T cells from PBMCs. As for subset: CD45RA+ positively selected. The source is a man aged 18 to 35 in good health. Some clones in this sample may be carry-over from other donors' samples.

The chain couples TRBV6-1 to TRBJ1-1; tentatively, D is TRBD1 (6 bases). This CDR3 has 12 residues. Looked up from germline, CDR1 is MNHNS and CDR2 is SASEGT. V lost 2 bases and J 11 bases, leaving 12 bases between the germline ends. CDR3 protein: CASSETPTGAFF. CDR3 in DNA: TGTGCCAGCAGTGAAACCCCTACAGGGGCTTTCTTT.

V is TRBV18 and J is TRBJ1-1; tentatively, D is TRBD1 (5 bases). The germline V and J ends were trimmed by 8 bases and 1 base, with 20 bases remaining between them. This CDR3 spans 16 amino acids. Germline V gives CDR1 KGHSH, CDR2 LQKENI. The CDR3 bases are TGTGCCAGCACATCGGGCCAGCCTGGGGCGAACACTGAAGCTTTCTTT. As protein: CASTSGQPGANTEAFF.

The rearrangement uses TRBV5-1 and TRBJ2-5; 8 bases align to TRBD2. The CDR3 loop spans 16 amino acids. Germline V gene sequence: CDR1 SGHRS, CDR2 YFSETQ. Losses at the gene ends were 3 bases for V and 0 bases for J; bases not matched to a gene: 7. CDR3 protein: CASSYSTSVHQETQYF. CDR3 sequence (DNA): TGCGCCAGCAGCTATTCGACTAGCGTGCACCAAGAGACCCAGTACTTC.